Described below is a single TCR beta chain sequence and its context. Antigen: not known. TCRdb re-analysed the RT-PCR reads in MiXCR, keeping a single row per CDR3 protein. Seen here are some 480,000 distinct CDR3 sequences, about a tenth observed once, and the top ten hold roughly 12%. This entry is derived from a study of response to subunit inactivated influenza vaccine. Overall study findings and caveats: Researchers suggested that each seasonal influenza vaccination recruits few new T cells.

The sample here was PBMCs from blood, taken 45 days after vaccination. This receptor was obtained from a man in his fifties or sixties who received an inactivated influenza vaccine.

CDR3 residues: CASSNRAPETQYF. The CDR3 DNA reads as TGTGCCAGCAGCAACAGGGCCCCGGAGACCCAGTACTTC. This rearrangement joins TRBV3-1 to TRBJ2-5; the D gene is possibly TRBD1 (6 bases). CDR1 LGHDT and CDR2 YNNKEL come from the germline V gene (reference sequence). The CDR3 is 13 residues long. The V end lost 5 bases, the J end lost 5 bases, and 12 bases lay between the germline ends.